This is a list of T cell receptor beta chains from one sample in a study of T-cell reconstitution after alpha-beta-depleted transplantation in children. TCRdb used MiXCR to reprocess the PCR reads, holding one entry per CDR3 protein. The sample holds under 400,000 distinct CDR3 sequences, 20% to 30% seen once. The input for sequencing was PBMCs, mostly from graft donor cells, taken 180 days after TCRalphabeta/CD19-depleted stem cell transplant. These receptors all come from a male patient aged 5 to 17 who had a stem cell transplant for acute lymphoblastic leukemia, so the T cells may come from the graft donor. Both conserved end residues are part of each CDR3. D genes are given only for firm matches. The size of a clone is reported for some rows only, either as once, few or many, or as a class for expanded clones.

v_call	j_call	clone_size	d_call	cdr3_nt	cdr3_aa
TRBV10-3	TRBJ2-3	few	TRBD2	TGTGCCATCAGTCCCGGCTGGACTAGCGAACTCACAGATACGCAGTATTTT	CAISPGWTSELTDTQYF
TRBV4-1	TRBJ2-3	few	-	TGCGCCAGCAGCCAATTCTCGGCGGTTGGGGGCACAGATACGCAGTATTTT	CASSQFSAVGGTDTQYF
TRBV5-5	TRBJ2-5	-	-	TGTGCCAGCAGCTGGGCCTCCCAGACCCAGTACTTC	CASSWASQTQYF
TRBV12-3/TRBV12-4	TRBJ2-4	-	TRBD1	TGTGCCAGCAGGGACAGGGGGCAAGACATTCAGTACTTC	CASRDRGQDIQYF
TRBV5-1	TRBJ1-2	-	-	TGCGCCAGCAGCTTGACCGGGGCCCTTTACTATGGCTACACCTTC	CASSLTGALYYGYTF
TRBV12-3/TRBV12-4	TRBJ2-1	-	TRBD2	TGTGCCAGCAGTTTAACTAGCGGGAGGGCCAGGAGTGAGCAGTTCTTC	CASSLTSGRARSEQFF
TRBV18	TRBJ2-5	few	TRBD2	TGTGCCAGCTCACCAAGAGTCGGGCTAGCGGGGAAGGAGACCCAGTACTTC	CASSPRVGLAGKETQYF
TRBV29-1	TRBJ2-7	few	TRBD1	TGCAGCGTTGGTGACAGGGGTTGGGAGCAGTACTTC	CSVGDRGWEQYF
TRBV27	TRBJ2-2	-	-	TGTGCCAGCGCCTCGGGGACGAACACCGGGGAGCTGTTTTTT	CASASGTNTGELFF
TRBV12-3/TRBV12-4	TRBJ2-1	-	TRBD2	TGTGCCAGCAGTTTTAGCGGGAGCGAGAATGAGCAGTTCTTC	CASSFSGSENEQFF
TRBV29-1	TRBJ1-2	-	-	TGCAGCGCCGGCCCGGGGGGCCGCTATGGCTACACCTTC	CSAGPGGRYGYTF
TRBV12-3/TRBV12-4	TRBJ2-1	-	TRBD1	TGTGCCAGCAGTTCTGGACAGGGCTTGGTCAATGAGCAGTTCTTC	CASSSGQGLVNEQFF
TRBV5-1	TRBJ1-1	few	-	TGCGCCACCCGGCGGGGGGGCGGGATGAACACTGAAGCTTTCTTT	CATRRGGGMNTEAFF
TRBV7-3	TRBJ2-7	-	TRBD2	TGTGCCAGCAGCTTAACCGGGAGGGGTCACGAGCAGTACTTC	CASSLTGRGHEQYF